This T cell receptor (beta chain) was obtained from a study of blood T cells in healthy people across ages. Study-wide points: What prevented conclusive comparison of naive and antigen-experienced cells was that PBMCs were unsorted.

The CDR3 covers 14 residues. Germline CDR1 and CDR2: LGHNT and FRNRAP. After removal of 6 bases from V and 1 base from J, the junction contained 5 bases not matched to a gene. As for this clonotype: Its antigen remains unknown.

Then a second PCR, running about 6 to 12 cycles, was carried out with a sample-barcoded 5' primer and a J-beta primer mix. Each cDNA was tagged by a template-switch adaptor containing 12 random nucleotides. TCRdb ran MiXCR on the 5' RACE reads and lists one entry per CDR3 protein. The sample records 910,000 or so distinct CDR3 sequences, roughly 51% being singletons. The TCR was taken from a woman aged 55-75 years in good health. Material: blood. V gene TRBV12-5 combines with J gene TRBJ2-5; TRBD1 aligns across 7 bases. The CDR3 DNA sequence: TGTGCTAGTGGCTCCGGACAGGCCCAAGAGACCCAGTACTTC. Encoded protein: CASGSGQAQETQYF. The full variable domain, its missing parts supplied by reference TRBV12-5 and TRBJ2-5, is DARVTQTPRHKVTEMGQEVTMRCQPILGHNTVFWYRQTMMQGLELLAYFRNRAPLDDSGMPKDRFSAEMPDATLATLKIQPSEPRDSAVYFCASGSGQAQETQYFGPGTRLLVL.